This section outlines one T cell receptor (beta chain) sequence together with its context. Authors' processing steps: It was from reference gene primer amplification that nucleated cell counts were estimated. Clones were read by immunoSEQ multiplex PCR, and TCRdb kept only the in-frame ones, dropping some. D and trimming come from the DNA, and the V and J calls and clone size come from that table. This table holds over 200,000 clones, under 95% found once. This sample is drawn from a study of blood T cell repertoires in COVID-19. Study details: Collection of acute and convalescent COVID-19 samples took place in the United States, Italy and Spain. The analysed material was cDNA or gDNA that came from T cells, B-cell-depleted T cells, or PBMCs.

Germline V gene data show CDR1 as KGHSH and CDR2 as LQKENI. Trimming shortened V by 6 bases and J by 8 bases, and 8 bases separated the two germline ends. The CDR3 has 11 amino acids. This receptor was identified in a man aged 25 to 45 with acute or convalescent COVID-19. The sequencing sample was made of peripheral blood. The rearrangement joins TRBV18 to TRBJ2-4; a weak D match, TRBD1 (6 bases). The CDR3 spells CASSRGYIQYF. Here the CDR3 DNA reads TGTGCCAGCTCCAGGGGATACATTCAGTACTTC.